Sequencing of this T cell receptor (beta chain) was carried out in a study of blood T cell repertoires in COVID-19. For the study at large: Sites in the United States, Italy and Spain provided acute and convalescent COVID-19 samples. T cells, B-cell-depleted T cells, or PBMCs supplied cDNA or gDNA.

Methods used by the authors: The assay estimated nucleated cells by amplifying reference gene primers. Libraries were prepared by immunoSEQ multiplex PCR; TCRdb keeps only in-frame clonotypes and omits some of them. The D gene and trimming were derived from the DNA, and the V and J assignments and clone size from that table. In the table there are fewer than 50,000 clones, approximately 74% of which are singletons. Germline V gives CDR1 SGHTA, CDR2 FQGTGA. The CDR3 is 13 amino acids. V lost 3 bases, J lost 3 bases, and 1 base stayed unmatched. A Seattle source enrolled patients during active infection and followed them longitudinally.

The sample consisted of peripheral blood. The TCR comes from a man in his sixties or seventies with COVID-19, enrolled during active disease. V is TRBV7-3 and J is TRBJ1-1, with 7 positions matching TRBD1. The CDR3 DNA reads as TGTGCCAGCAGCTTTGACAGGGACACTGAAGCTTTCTTT. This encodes CASSFDRDTEAFF.